Given below is one TCR beta chain in context. As yet, its antigen is unknown. The sample comes from a study of post-analysis software for immune sequencing data. General observations from the study: The study found significantly lower normalized Chao1 diversity in multiple sclerosis patients than in controls.

Unique-molecular-identifier-tagged TCR beta cDNA libraries were used. MiXCR, applied by TCRdb to the PCR reads, yields one record per CDR3 protein. Among 400,000 to 500,000 distinct CDR3 sequences listed, 39% were seen once. This receptor was identified in a girl aged 2 to 9 with multiple sclerosis. The sequenced sample consisted of blood.

The chain's CDR3 is CASSRTSGRNKQYF. CDR3 DNA: TGTGCCAGCAGCCGGACTAGCGGGAGGAACAAGCAGTACTTC. The chain has TRBV12-3 or TRBV12-4 and TRBJ2-5, with 14 positions matching TRBD2. With V trimmed by 6 bases and J by 11 bases, 8 bases remained unmatched. The CDR3 spans 14 residues.